This TCR beta chain was retrieved from a study of T cells in Graves' hyperthyroidism and ophthalmopathy. Hyperthyroidism, newly diagnosed and lasting under 2 months, affected patients aged 18 to 65. RNA transcripts were the template for amplifying TCR beta CDR3 regions. The HTBI set primed first-round TCR CDR3 RT-PCR. TCRdb re-derived calls from the multiplex PCR reads in MiXCR, one entry per CDR3 protein. The table includes more than 550,000 distinct CDR3 sequences, roughly 17% detected once. Trimming pared 4 bases from V and 8 bases from J, leaving 9 bases between. CDR3 length: 12 residues. The table lists this clonotype with many counts.

The sequencing sample was made of blood. This clonotype was sampled from a man aged 50 to 60 with Graves' hyperthyroidism. The rearrangement joins TRBV12-3 or TRBV12-4 to TRBJ2-1, with D perhaps TRBD2 (5 bases). CDR3 sequence: CASSSGYDEQFF. In DNA form, the CDR3 reads TGTGCCAGCAGTTCGGGGTACGATGAGCAGTTCTTC.